The clone carrying this TCR beta chain has only a few counts. The sample comes from a study of CD8+CD57+ T cells in acquired aplastic anemia. All patients picked for sequencing had shown, by flow cytometry, an expansion of CD8+CD57+ cells. The germline V gene encodes CDR1 DFQATT and CDR2 SNEGSKA (reference sequence). The V end lost 3 bases, the J end lost 1 base, and 16 bases lay between the germline ends. The CDR3 runs 16 residues. Profiling that covered TCR beta VDJ and CDR3 relied on genomic DNA as its template. From the reads, TCRdb called clonotypes with MiXCR, one entry per CDR3 protein. The sample contains 150,000 to 200,000 distinct CDR3 sequences, less than 60% of which appear only once.

This sequence originates from a human donor with aplastic anemia. This chain joins TRBV20-1 and TRBJ1-5; D uncertain. The sequenced material came from sorted CD4+, CD8+, or CD8+CD57+ T cells (not recorded which) from PBMCs. DNA of the CDR3: TGCAGTGCTAGGAACTCTAAGGGAATAAGCAATCAGCCCCAGCATTTT. Translating it yields CSARNSKGISNQPQHF.